The 20 T cell receptor beta chains in this list originate from one sample, sequenced in a study of blood T cell repertoires in COVID-19 (dated by TCRdb to 2018 to 2020). The library was made by the immunoSEQ multiplex PCR assay. Drawn from immuneACCESS, this table holds only the in-frame rearrangements with V and J called that TCRdb kept. Clones are partly lost; checked studies trace under half to an unresolved V gene and leave the rest unexplained. Across this sample there are under 250,000 clones, with approximately 89% seen only once. The ten largest make up around 3.7% of the sample. Sequencing was done on a sample of PBMCs or T cells enriched from blood (not recorded which). Source of these receptors: a woman in her thirties with acute COVID-19.

This clone was observed a few times. The genes are TRBV7-2 and TRBJ2-2; no clear D gene. This CDR3 is built from 12 residues. Per germline, CDR1 SGHTA and CDR2 FQGNSA. V dropped 5 bases and J dropped 8 bases, with 9 bases sitting between them. The CDR3 spells CASSLGEGELFF. The CDR3 nucleotides are TGTGCCAGCAGCCTCGGAGAGGGGGAGCTGTTTTTT.

The chain links TRBV30 to TRBJ2-3; TRBD2 aligns across 9 bases. CDR1 and CDR2 from the germline V gene are GTSNPN and SVGIG (reference sequence). The CDR3 loop spans 14 amino acids. The trim removed 3 bases at V and 5 bases at J, leaving 6 bases unmatched. In DNA, the CDR3 is TGTGCCTGGAGGCGGGGGGGTCTGCAAGATACGCAGTATTTT. The encoded protein is CAWRRGGLQDTQYF.

The CDR3 loop is CASTPNNEQFF. The CDR3 DNA reads as TGTGCCAGCACCCCCAACAATGAGCAGTTCTTC. The chain has TRBV2 and TRBJ2-1; D not certain. Germline CDR1 is SNHLY and CDR2 is FYNNEI. Trimming took 7 bases from V and 5 from J, leaving 6 bases between them. This CDR3 spans 11 amino acids.

The V and J genes are TRBV19 and TRBJ1-1; 8 bases map to TRBD1. With 1 base clipped from V and 3 bases from J, the junction kept 4 bases outside the gene matches. The CDR3 sequence is 15 residues long. Germline V gene lookup returns CDR1 LNHDA and CDR2 SQIVND (reference sequence). The CDR3: CASSIGGQVYTEAFF. The CDR3 coding sequence is TGTGCCAGTAGTATAGGGGGACAGGTATACACTGAAGCTTTCTTT.

V and J are TRBV14 and TRBJ2-1; possible D gene TRBD2, 6 bases. The CDR3 loop spans 13 amino acids. Germline-derived CDR1 and CDR2 are SGHDN and FVKESK. The V and J ends lost 8 bases and 7 bases respectively, with 15 bases between them. The CDR3 loop reads CASDSGGVNEQFF. Written as DNA, the CDR3 is TGTGCCAGCGATAGCGGCGGGGTAAATGAGCAGTTCTTC. Full variable domain (missing parts from reference TRBV14 and TRBJ2-1): EAGVTQFPSHSVIEKGQTVTLRCDPISGHDNLYWYRRVMGKEIKFLLHFVKESKQDESGMPNNRFLAERTGGTYSTLKVQPAELEDSGVYFCASDSGGVNEQFFGPGTRLTVL.

The genes are TRBV6-2 or TRBV6-3 and TRBJ1-1, with D possibly matching TRBD1 (5 bases). Germline loops: CDR1 MNHEY, CDR2 SVGEGT. This CDR3 contains 15 residues. V was clipped by 5 bases and J by 4 bases, with 17 bases between them. CDR3: CASSIEGGAGTEAFF. The CDR3 DNA is TGTGCCAGCAGTATAGAGGGCGGGGCGGGCACTGAAGCTTTCTTT.

The chain joins TRBV3-1 (or the pseudogene TRBV3-2) to TRBJ2-1; tentatively, D is TRBD2 (6 bases). The germline V and J ends were trimmed by 6 bases and 4 bases, with 16 bases remaining between them. The CDR3 loop spans 15 amino acids. CDR1 and CDR2 from the germline V gene are LGHDT and YNNKEL (reference sequence). The CDR3 DNA sequence: TGTGCCAGCAGGGACTGGACTACAGCTTACAATGAGCAGTTCTTC. Residues: CASRDWTTAYNEQFF.

The V call is TRBV19, the J call TRBJ2-7; D is undetermined. Germline V gives CDR1 LNHDA, CDR2 SQIVND (reference sequence). The CDR3 runs to 14 residues. Trimming took 6 bases from V and 1 from J, leaving 13 bases between them. This CDR3 is CASRLQTQSYEQYF. Here the CDR3 DNA reads TGTGCCAGTAGACTGCAAACTCAATCCTACGAGCAGTACTTC.

The chain combines TRBV5-1 with TRBJ2-7; no clear D gene. CDR3 length equals 12 residues. Trimming removed 4 bases at V and 1 base at J, with 6 bases between. CDR1 SGHRS and CDR2 YFSETQ come from the germline V gene. DNA of the CDR3: TGCGCCAGCAGCCGGGTTTCCTACGAGCAGTACTTC. It specifies CASSRVSYEQYF. Full variable domain (remainder filled in from reference TRBV5-1 and TRBJ2-7): KAGVTQTPRYLIKTRGQQVTLSCSPISGHRSVSWYQQTPGQGLQFLFEYFSETQRNKGNFPGRFSGRQFSNSRSEMNVSTLELGDSALYLCASSRVSYEQYFGPGTRLTVT.

This chain joins TRBV5-4 and TRBJ2-1, with TRBD1 as a possible D gene (6 bases). Trimming took 4 bases from V and 2 from J, leaving 13 bases between them. The CDR3 consists of 15 residues. Germline-derived CDR1 and CDR2 are SGHNT and YYREEE (reference sequence). CDR3 sequence: CASSPTGTPYNEQFF. The CDR3 DNA reads TGTGCCAGCAGCCCGACAGGTACTCCCTACAATGAGCAGTTCTTC.

The chain employs TRBV7-9 and TRBJ1-2; D is ambiguous. The germline V gene has CDR1 SEHNR and CDR2 FQNEAQ (reference sequence). The V and J ends lost 5 bases and 3 bases respectively, with 4 bases between them. The CDR3 consists of 11 residues. This chain's CDR3 is CASSQDYGYTF. The CDR3 DNA reads as TGTGCCAGCAGCCAGGACTATGGCTACACCTTC.

The chain is built from TRBV2 and TRBJ1-6; D is possibly TRBD1 (5 bases). Germline CDR1 is SNHLY and CDR2 is FYNNEI. V was pared by 8 bases and J by 4 bases, with 18 bases between. The CDR3 spans 16 residues. The CDR3: CASQPGRASYNSPLHF. CDR3 in DNA: TGTGCCAGCCAACCGGGCAGGGCTAGTTATAATTCACCCCTCCACTTT.

The chain couples TRBV5-6 to TRBJ1-1, with 8 bases lining up with TRBD1. The V gene's germline CDR1 is SGHDT and CDR2 YYEEEE. The CDR3 has 13 residues. The V gene end was trimmed by 3 bases and the J gene end by 5 bases; junction bases not matched to a gene: 3. The CDR3 sequence: CASSSGQGTEAFF. The CDR3 DNA is TGTGCCAGCAGCTCCGGACAGGGAACTGAAGCTTTCTTT.

There are a few counts of this clone. This sequence joins TRBV28 and TRBJ1-6, with TRBD1 identical over 10 bases. The CDR3 spans 16 residues. The V gene end was trimmed by 7 bases and the J gene end by 6 bases; junction bases not matched to a gene: 9. Germline assignment: CDR1 MDHEN and CDR2 SYDVKM. The CDR3 DNA sequence: TGTGCCAGCACGGTCCTGACAGGGGGCCGTAATTCACCCCTCCACTTT. Its protein is CASTVLTGGRNSPLHF.

The chain joins TRBV25-1 to TRBJ2-7; perhaps TRBD1 as D (6 bases). The germline CDR1 and CDR2 sequences are MGHDK and SYGVNS. Trimming left V 3 bases short and J 0 bases short, with 6 bases between. CDR3 size: 13 residues. The CDR3 loop is CASSEDSSYEQYF. In DNA form, the CDR3 reads TGTGCCAGCAGTGAGGACAGCTCCTACGAGCAGTACTTC.

This clone came up a few times. CDR3 sequence (DNA): TGCAGCGTTGGAGGAGGGGCAGGGGGTGAAGCTTTCTTT. It encodes CSVGGGAGGEAFF. The chain is built from TRBV29-1 and TRBJ1-1; 7 bases line up with TRBD1. This CDR3 has 13 amino acids. Trimming at V came to 4 bases and at J to 7 bases, leaving 9 bases not matched to a gene. CDR1 and CDR2 from the germline V gene are SQVTM and ANQGSEA.

The chain combines TRBV4-1 with TRBJ1-1; D uncertain. Trimming left V 0 bases short and J 2 bases short, with 7 bases between. The CDR3 totals 14 residues. The germline V gene has CDR1 MGHRA and CDR2 YSYEKL. CDR3 protein: CASSQDVANTEAFF. The CDR3 DNA is TGCGCCAGCAGCCAAGATGTGGCAAACACTGAAGCTTTCTTT.

The rearrangement joins TRBV7-2 to TRBJ2-1; D gene unclear. Germline CDR1 reads SGHTA; CDR2 reads FQGNSA. Trimming took off 5 bases at V and 8 bases at J, with 7 bases between the two ends. CDR3 length: 11 residues. Here the CDR3 DNA reads TGTGCCAGCAGCCGTTCCGATGAGCAGTTCTTC. Its translation: CASSRSDEQFF.

V is TRBV19 and J is TRBJ1-2, with 7 bases that match TRBD1. The CDR3 spans 13 residues. The junction had 9 bases not matched to a gene; V was cut back by 6 bases and J by 8 bases. Germline assignment: CDR1 LNHDA and CDR2 SQIVND (reference sequence). The CDR3 sequence is CASRTTGTEGYTF. DNA for the CDR3: TGTGCCAGTAGGACGACAGGGACAGAAGGCTACACCTTC.

The J gene is TRBJ1-5, the V gene TRBV7-8, with 7 positions matching TRBD1. From germline, CDR1 is SGHVS and CDR2 FQNEAQ. With V trimmed by 0 bases and J by 3 bases, 8 bases remained unmatched. The CDR3 is made up of 17 amino acids. The CDR3 is CASSLALPRGYNQPQHF. The CDR3 bases are TGTGCCAGCAGCTTAGCTTTACCCAGGGGGTACAATCAGCCCCAGCATTTT.